What follows are 21 T cell receptor beta chains derived from one specimen sequenced in a study of blood T cell repertoires in COVID-19. TCRdb's table, derived via immunoSEQ multiplex PCR, lists solely in-frame clones and lacks some. Seen here are roughly 240,000 clones, 75% to 90% observed once, and the top ten hold approximately 3%. Input material: peripheral blood. Receptor source: a woman in her 30s who had recovered from COVID-19.

V and J are TRBV9 and TRBJ2-7; a weak D match, TRBD2 (5 bases). Trimming cost V 4 bases and J 5 bases, with 19 bases left between them. The germline gives CDR1 SGDLS, CDR2 YYNGEE. This CDR3 is built from 15 residues. The chain's CDR3 is CASSPTGISGHEQYF. DNA for the CDR3: TGTGCCAGCAGCCCCACCGGGATCAGCGGCCACGAGCAGTACTTC. Drawing the rest from reference TRBV9 and TRBJ2-7, the complete variable domain is DSGVTQTPKHLITATGQRVTLRCSPRSGDLSVYWYQQSLDQGLQFLIQYYNGEERAKGNILERFSAQQFPDLHSELNLSSLELGDSALYFCASSPTGISGHEQYFGPGTRLTVT.

The gene calls are TRBV4-1 and TRBJ2-6; 7 bases line up with TRBD1. The CDR3 is 18 amino acids. The ends lost 2 bases at V and 0 bases at J; junction bases unmatched: 7. Germline lookup yields CDR1 MGHRA and CDR2 YSYEKL. The CDR3 loop is CASSQYRGFDSGANVLTF. CDR3 in DNA: TGCGCCAGCAGCCAATACAGGGGTTTCGACTCTGGGGCCAACGTCCTGACTTTC.

This clone was recorded only once. The J gene is TRBJ2-1, the V gene TRBV4-1; TRBD1 matches at 10 bases. CDR1 and CDR2 (germline): MGHRA, YSYEKL. This CDR3 contains 17 residues. V dropped 0 bases and J dropped 5; count of bases not matched to a gene: 7. CDR3 region: CASSQDWSGTGDNEQFF. CDR3 sequence (DNA): TGCGCCAGCAGCCAAGATTGGAGCGGGACAGGGGACAATGAGCAGTTCTTC.

The V gene is TRBV3-1 (or the pseudogene TRBV3-2), the J gene TRBJ2-1; no clear D. The V gene's germline CDR1 is LGHDT and CDR2 YNNKEL (reference sequence). With 0 bases removed from V and 0 bases from J, the gap between germline ends came to 6 bases. The CDR3 is made up of 15 amino acids. The CDR3 reads CASSQDPSSYNEQFF. The CDR3 bases are TGTGCCAGCAGCCAAGACCCGAGCTCCTACAATGAGCAGTTCTTC.

The genes are TRBV15 and TRBJ1-4; D ambiguous. The V end was cut by 2 bases, the J end by 7 bases, with 8 bases between. This CDR3 is built from 13 residues. Germline-derived CDR1 and CDR2 are LNHNV and YYDKDF (reference sequence). This chain's CDR3 is CATSRSGGEKLFF. The CDR3 DNA follows: TGTGCCACCAGCAGATCCGGCGGTGAAAAACTGTTTTTT.

The chain couples TRBV27 to TRBJ1-4; 7 nucleotides agree with TRBD1. V trimming: 6 bases; J trimming: 3 bases; junction bases outside the gene matches: 16. Looked up from germline, CDR1 is MNHEY and CDR2 is SMNVEV (reference sequence). The CDR3 length is 18 residues. CDR3 coding DNA: TGTGCCAGCAGAAAGACAGGGTGGAATTTTGGGGCTAATGAAAAACTGTTTTTT. Its protein is CASRKTGWNFGANEKLFF.

This clone appeared a single time. The chain joins TRBV5-4 to TRBJ1-2; 9 bases align to TRBD1. Trimming at V came to 3 bases and at J to 7 bases, leaving 7 bases not matched to a gene. The CDR3 consists of 14 residues. The V gene's germline CDR1 is SGHNT and CDR2 YYREEE (reference sequence). The DNA for the CDR3 is TGTGCCAGCAGCTCGTCACAGGGGGCGGGTGGCTACACCTTC. Amino acid sequence: CASSSSQGAGGYTF.

V gene TRBV7-6 combines with J gene TRBJ2-3, with 12 bases fitting TRBD2. This CDR3 comprises 15 residues. CDR1 and CDR2 from the germline V gene are SGHVS and FNYEAQ. J was trimmed by 5 bases and V by 4 bases; bases with no gene match: 4. As DNA, the CDR3 is TGTGCCAGCAGCTCACTAGCGGGGGGTCTAGATACGCAGTATTTT. Amino acids: CASSSLAGGLDTQYF.

CDR3 in amino acids: CAIIESQGAGGYTF. The DNA of the CDR3 is TGTGCCATCATAGAGAGTCAGGGGGCCGGAGGCTACACCTTC. The chain couples TRBV10-3 to TRBJ1-2, with 8 positions matching TRBD1. The CDR3 loop spans 14 amino acids. Germline CDR1 and CDR2: ENHRY and SYGVKD. Trimming cost V 7 bases and J 8 bases; bases outside gene matches: 12.

V gene TRBV7-8 combines with J gene TRBJ1-5, with 7 bases matching TRBD1. The J segment lost 7 bases and the V segment lost 5 bases, leaving 8 bases of the junction unmatched. Per the germline V gene, CDR1 is SGHVS and CDR2 is FQNEAQ. This CDR3 region has 14 residues. CDR3 coding DNA: TGTGCCAGCAGCAGCAGACAGGGTAACCAGCCCCAGCATTTT. Translated, it gives CASSSRQGNQPQHF.

The rearrangement links TRBV3-1 (or the pseudogene TRBV3-2) to TRBJ2-7, with D tentatively TRBD2 (6 bases). V was trimmed by 1 base and J by 3 bases, leaving 13 bases between them. This CDR3 is built from 15 residues. CDR1 is LGHDT and CDR2 is YNNKEL in the germline V gene (reference sequence). CDR3 protein: CASSQGSTGVYEQYF. CDR3 in DNA: TGTGCCAGCAGCCAAGGATCTACGGGGGTCTACGAGCAGTACTTC.

The V gene is TRBV18, the J gene TRBJ1-1, with no clear D. The V end was cut by 0 bases, the J end by 0 bases, with 11 bases between. CDR1 is KGHSH and CDR2 is LQKENI in the germline V gene. The CDR3 runs to 16 residues. CDR3 nucleotides: TGTGCCAGCTCACCACCGCCAGTTGGTGTGAACACTGAAGCTTTCTTT. Residues: CASSPPPVGVNTEAFF.

The V and J genes are TRBV4-2 and TRBJ1-6; perhaps TRBD1 as D (6 bases). CDR3 length: 17 amino acids. Looked up from germline, CDR1 is LGHNA and CDR2 is YNFKEQ. Trimming removed 4 bases from V and 7 bases from J, with 20 bases in between. CDR3 amino acids: CASSPGAGDSPNSPLHF. The CDR3 nucleotides read TGTGCCAGCAGCCCCGGGGCAGGGGATTCCCCCAATTCACCCCTCCACTTT.

The chain has TRBV4-1 and TRBJ2-5; 8 positions match TRBD1. CDR3 length: 14 amino acids. J gave up 4 bases and V 4 bases, and 5 bases lay outside the gene matches. Per germline, CDR1 MGHRA and CDR2 YSYEKL. CDR3 coding DNA: TGCGCCAGCAGCCTGGGACAGGCCGCAGAGACCCAGTACTTC. Protein sequence: CASSLGQAAETQYF.

The chain uses TRBV6-5 and TRBJ2-1; 12 nucleotides match TRBD2. V lost 7 bases, J lost 7 bases, and 5 bases stayed unmatched. Germline V gives CDR1 MNHEY, CDR2 SVGAGI. This CDR3 has 14 residues. CDR3 region: CASNPLAGGNEQFF. The CDR3 DNA sequence: TGTGCCAGCAACCCCCTAGCGGGGGGGAATGAGCAGTTCTTC.

J is TRBJ2-6 and V is TRBV5-4; 7 bases fit TRBD1. V lost 4 bases, J lost 3 bases, and 10 bases stayed unmatched. Germline V gene sequence: CDR1 SGHNT, CDR2 YYREEE (reference sequence). This CDR3 region has 17 residues. The CDR3 loop is CASSGPRGGFGANVLTF. CDR3 DNA sequence: TGTGCCAGCAGCGGCCCCCGAGGGGGCTTTGGGGCCAACGTCCTGACTTTC.

The chain employs TRBV12-3 or TRBV12-4 and TRBJ1-3, with D unresolved. The germline V and J ends were trimmed by 6 bases and 3 bases, with 6 bases remaining between them. CDR3 length: 12 residues. CDR3 loop: CASSIDGNTIYF. As DNA, the CDR3 is TGTGCCAGCAGCATAGATGGAAACACCATATATTTT.

The gene calls are TRBV5-1 and TRBJ2-7; perhaps TRBD2 as D (5 bases). Germline V gene data show CDR1 as SGHRS and CDR2 as YFSETQ. The CDR3 consists of 15 residues. The V end was cut by 0 bases, the J end by 4 bases, with 14 bases between. In DNA form, the CDR3 reads TGCGCCAGCAGCTTGGCACTAGATGGAGGTTACGAGCAGTACTTC. Encoded protein: CASSLALDGGYEQYF.

The J gene is TRBJ2-2, the V gene TRBV18; 10 bases are shared with TRBD2. The length of the CDR3 is 16 residues. V was pared by 7 bases and J by 1 base, with 6 bases of the junction left unmatched. Germline loops: CDR1 KGHSH, CDR2 LQKENI. Here the CDR3 reads CASYDSGRRNTGELFF. Here the CDR3 DNA reads TGTGCCAGCTACGATAGCGGGAGGAGGAACACCGGGGAGCTGTTTTTT.

The chain joins TRBV5-5 to TRBJ2-1; D gene uncertain. The CDR3 loop spans 11 amino acids. Germline V gene data show CDR1 as SGHKS and CDR2 as YYEKEE (reference sequence). The V end lost 3 bases, the J end lost 9 bases, and 7 bases lay between the germline ends. CDR3 nucleotide sequence: TGTGCCAGCAGCTACGCGTTTGAGCAGTTCTTC. Its protein is CASSYAFEQFF. Complete variable domain (other parts from reference TRBV5-5 and TRBJ2-1): DAGVTQSPTHLIKTRGQQVTLRCSPISGHKSVSWYQQVLGQGPQFIFQYYEKEERGRGNFPDRFSARQFPNYSSELNVNALLLGDSALYLCASSYAFEQFFGPGTRLTVL.

V is TRBV7-2 and J is TRBJ2-7; tentative D call: TRBD1 (6 bases). Trimming left V 3 bases short and J 2 bases short, with 8 bases between. Per germline, CDR1 SGHTA and CDR2 FQGNSA. The CDR3 runs to 13 residues. CDR3 DNA: TGTGCCAGCAGCTTGAACAGGGCCTACGAGCAGTACTTC. Its protein is CASSLNRAYEQYF.